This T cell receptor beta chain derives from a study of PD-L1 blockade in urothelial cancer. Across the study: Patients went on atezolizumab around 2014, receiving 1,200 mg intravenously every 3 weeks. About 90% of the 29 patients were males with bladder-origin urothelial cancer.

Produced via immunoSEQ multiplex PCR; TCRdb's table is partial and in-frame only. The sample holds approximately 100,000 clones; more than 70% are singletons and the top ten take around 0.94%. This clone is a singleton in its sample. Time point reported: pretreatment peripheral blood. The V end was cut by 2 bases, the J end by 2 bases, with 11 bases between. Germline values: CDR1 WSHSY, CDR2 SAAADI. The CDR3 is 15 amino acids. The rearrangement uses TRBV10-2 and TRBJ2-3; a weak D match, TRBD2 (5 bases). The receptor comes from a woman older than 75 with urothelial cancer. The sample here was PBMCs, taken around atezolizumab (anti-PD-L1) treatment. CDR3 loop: CASSEAERLTDTQYF. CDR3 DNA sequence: TGCGCCAGCAGTGAGGCCGAGCGGCTCACAGATACGCAGTATTTT.